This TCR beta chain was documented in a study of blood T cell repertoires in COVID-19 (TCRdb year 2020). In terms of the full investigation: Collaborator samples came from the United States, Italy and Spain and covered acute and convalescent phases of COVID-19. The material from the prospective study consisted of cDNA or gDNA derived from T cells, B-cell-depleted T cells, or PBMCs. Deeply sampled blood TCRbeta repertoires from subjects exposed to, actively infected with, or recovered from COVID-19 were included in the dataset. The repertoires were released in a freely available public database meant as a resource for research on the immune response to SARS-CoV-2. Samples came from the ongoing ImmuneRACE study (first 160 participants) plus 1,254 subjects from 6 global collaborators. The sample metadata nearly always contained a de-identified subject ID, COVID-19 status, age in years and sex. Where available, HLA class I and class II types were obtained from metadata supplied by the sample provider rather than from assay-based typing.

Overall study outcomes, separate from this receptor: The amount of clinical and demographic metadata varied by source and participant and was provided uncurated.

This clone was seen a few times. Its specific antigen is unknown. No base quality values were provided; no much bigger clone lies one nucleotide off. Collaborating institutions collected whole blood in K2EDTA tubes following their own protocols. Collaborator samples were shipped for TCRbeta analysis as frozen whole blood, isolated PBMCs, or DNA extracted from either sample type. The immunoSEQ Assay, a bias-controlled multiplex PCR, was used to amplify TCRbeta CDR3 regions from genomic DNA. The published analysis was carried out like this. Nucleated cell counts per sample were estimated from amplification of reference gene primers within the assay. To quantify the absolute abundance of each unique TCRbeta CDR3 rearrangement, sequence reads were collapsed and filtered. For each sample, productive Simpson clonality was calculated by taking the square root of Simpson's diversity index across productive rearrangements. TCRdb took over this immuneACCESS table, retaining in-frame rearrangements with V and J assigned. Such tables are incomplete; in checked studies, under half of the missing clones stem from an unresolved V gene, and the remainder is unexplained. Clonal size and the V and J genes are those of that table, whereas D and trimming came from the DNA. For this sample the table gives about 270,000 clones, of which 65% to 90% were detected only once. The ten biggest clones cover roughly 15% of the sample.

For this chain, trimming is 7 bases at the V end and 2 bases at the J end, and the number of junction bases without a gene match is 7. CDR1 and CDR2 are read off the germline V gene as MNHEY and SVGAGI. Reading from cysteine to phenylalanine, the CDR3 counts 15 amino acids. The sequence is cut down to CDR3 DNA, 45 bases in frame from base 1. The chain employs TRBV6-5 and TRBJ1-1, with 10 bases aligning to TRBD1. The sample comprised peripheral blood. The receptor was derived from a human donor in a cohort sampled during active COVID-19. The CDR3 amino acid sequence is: CASTTRTGGNTEAFF. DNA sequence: TGTGCCAGCACCACGCGGACAGGGGGAAACACTGAAGCTTTCTTT.